A single sample is the source of the 20 T cell receptor beta chains below, sequenced in a study of T cells in Graves' hyperthyroidism and ophthalmopathy. TCR beta CDR3 regions were amplified from RNA. First-round RT-PCR with HTBI primers amplified the TCR CDR3 region. TCRdb reprocessed the multiplex PCR reads with MiXCR, giving one entry per CDR3 protein. The data hold hundreds of thousands of distinct CDR3 sequences, with more than 15% observed a single time. What was sequenced was blood. These receptors all come from a woman between 40 and 55 years old with Graves' ophthalmopathy.

This clonotype was detected ten times or more. The chain employs TRBV2 and TRBJ1-6, with TRBD1 identical over 8 bases. J was trimmed by 8 bases and V by 5 bases; bases with no gene match: 5. This CDR3 contains 14 residues. Germline V gene sequence: CDR1 SNHLY, CDR2 FYNNEI. The CDR3 nucleotides read TGTGCCAGCAGTCGGACAGGGAAGGATTCACCCCTCCACTTT. Amino acid sequence: CASSRTGKDSPLHF. Together with reference TRBV2 and TRBJ1-6, the CDR3 gives the full variable domain: EPEVTQTPSHQVTQMGQEVILRCVPISNHLYFYWYRQILGQKVEFLVSFYNNEISEKSEIFDDQFSVERPDGSNFTLKIRSTKLEDSAMYFCASSRTGKDSPLHFGNGTRLTVT.

The chain combines TRBV27 with TRBJ2-7; D gene ambiguous. CDR3 length equals 13 residues. Germline V gives CDR1 MNHEY, CDR2 SMNVEV (reference sequence). Trimming shortened V by 1 base and J by 7 bases, and 11 bases separated the two germline ends. As DNA, the CDR3 is TGTGCCAGCAGTTTATTGGGAACTGGGGAGCAGTACTTC. Its protein is CASSLLGTGEQYF.

Only one count was recorded for this clonotype. At one end the junction does not follow the germline gene, possibly because of a read error. The V gene is TRBV6-2 or TRBV6-3, the J gene TRBJ1-1; possible D gene TRBD1, 5 bases. This CDR3 has 13 residues. Germline-derived CDR1 and CDR2 are MNHEY and SVGEGT. CDR3 bases: TGTGCCAGCAGATGGGGGATGAACGCTGAAGCTTTCTTT. Encoded protein: CASRWGMNAEAFF.

The chain has TRBV24-1 and TRBJ2-1, with D possibly being TRBD1 or TRBD2 (5 bases each). Trimming pared 5 bases from V and 9 bases from J, leaving 13 bases between. The CDR3 is made up of 13 amino acids. Germline values: CDR1 KGHDR, CDR2 SFDVKD. The CDR3 bases are TGTGCCACCAGTGGTTTTGCAGGGAGTGAGCAGTTCTTC. It encodes CATSGFAGSEQFF.

The chain uses TRBV10-3 and TRBJ2-7; TRBD2 aligns across 9 bases. The CDR3 extends over 14 amino acids. CDR1 ENHRY and CDR2 SYGVKD come from the germline V gene. V was clipped by 2 bases and J by 4 bases; unmatched bases: 3. The CDR3 protein is CAISETSGSYEQYF. CDR3 nucleotides: TGTGCCATCAGTGAGACTAGCGGGTCTTACGAGCAGTACTTC.

The chain employs TRBV24-1 and TRBJ2-5; 9 bases are a match to TRBD1. Germline V gene lookup returns CDR1 KGHDR and CDR2 SFDVKD. This CDR3 is 16 amino acids long. V trimming: 4 bases; J trimming: 5 bases; junction bases outside the gene matches: 10. CDR3 residues: CATSETPGQGWETQYF. The CDR3 DNA reads TGTGCCACCAGTGAAACCCCGGGACAGGGATGGGAGACCCAGTACTTC.

The chain has TRBV10-2 and TRBJ1-1; D unclear. CDR1 is WSHSY and CDR2 is SAAADI in the germline V gene. The V end lost 6 bases, the J end lost 4 bases, and 18 bases lay between the germline ends. The CDR3 contains 15 residues. CDR3 nucleotides: TGCGCCAGCAGGGTACTGCCCCCGGAGGGCACTGAAGCTTTCTTT. It encodes CASRVLPPEGTEAFF.

This clonotype has at least ten counts. This chain uses TRBV27 with TRBJ2-3; maybe TRBD2 (5 bases). Trimming shortened V by 2 bases and J by 6 bases, and 12 bases separated the two germline ends. The CDR3 consists of 14 residues. Germline CDR1 reads MNHEY; CDR2 reads SMNVEV (reference sequence). CDR3 in DNA: TGTGCCAGCAGTTTAAAGTGGGAGCTGGATACGCAGTATTTT. Amino acid sequence: CASSLKWELDTQYF.

V is TRBV5-6 and J is TRBJ1-5; D perhaps matches TRBD1 (6 bases). CDR3 length: 17 amino acids. The V end was cut by 1 base, the J end by 0 bases, with 14 bases between. Germline-derived CDR1 and CDR2 are SGHDT and YYEEEE. CDR3 coding DNA: TGTGCCAGCAGCTTGAGGGGGGCCGCTATTAGCAATCAGCCCCAGCATTTT. As protein: CASSLRGAAISNQPQHF.

J is TRBJ2-7 and V is TRBV13; 8 nucleotides line up with TRBD2. The germline V gene encodes CDR1 PRHDT and CDR2 FYEKMQ (reference sequence). V trimming: 3 bases; J trimming: 0 bases; junction bases outside the gene matches: 4. The CDR3 runs to 15 residues. Written as DNA, the CDR3 is TGTGCCAGCAGCTTCGGACTAGCCAGCTCCTACGAGCAGTACTTC. Amino acid sequence: CASSFGLASSYEQYF.

This clonotype was found many times. This CDR3 reads CASSRVGTDYGYTF. The CDR3 DNA follows: TGTGCCAGCAGCCGCGTAGGAACCGACTATGGCTACACCTTC. The rearrangement links TRBV3-1 to TRBJ1-2; unclear D gene. Per germline, CDR1 LGHDT and CDR2 YNNKEL (reference sequence). This CDR3 contains 14 residues. With 4 bases removed from V and 3 bases from J, the gap between germline ends came to 12 bases. Drawing the rest from reference TRBV3-1 and TRBJ1-2, the complete variable domain is DTAVSQTPKYLVTQMGNDKSIKCEQNLGHDTMYWYKQDSKKFLKIMFSYNNKELIINETVPNRFSPKSPDKAHLNLHINSLELGDSAVYFCASSRVGTDYGYTFGSGTRLTVV.

This clonotype was seen ten or more times. V usage is TRBV11-2 and J usage is TRBJ1-2; maybe TRBD1 (6 bases). V gave up 1 base and J gave up 7 bases, with 16 bases separating them. Germline CDR1 and CDR2: SGHAT and FQNNGV. This CDR3 region has 15 residues. The CDR3 region has the DNA TGTGCCAGCAGCTTAGCTCTTGGCGGGGGGCCTGGCTACACCTTC. It codes for CASSLALGGGPGYTF.

This clonotype has a handful of counts. The chain combines TRBV5-6 with TRBJ2-3; no clear D gene. The CDR3 length is 17 residues. The germline V and J ends were trimmed by 4 bases and 2 bases, with 20 bases remaining between them. Germline CDR1 is SGHDT and CDR2 is YYEEEE. CDR3 region: CASSPRSDSGVTDTQYF. The CDR3 region has the DNA TGTGCCAGCAGCCCCCGCTCCGATAGTGGGGTCACAGATACGCAGTATTTT.

This clonotype was seen a single time. The chain employs TRBV4-2 and TRBJ1-6; 12 bases map to TRBD1. This CDR3 is built from 16 residues. The germline V gene has CDR1 LGHNA and CDR2 YNFKEQ. The V segment lost 3 bases and the J segment 9 bases; nucleotides outside the gene matches: 6. The DNA for the CDR3 is TGTGCCAGCAGCCAGCCGGGACAGGGGGCGAGTTCACCCCTCCACTTT. Protein sequence: CASSQPGQGASSPLHF.

In this sample, this clonotype turned up a few times. The CDR3 nucleotides read TGTGCCAGCAGTTCGACAGTTAAGGGTCAGCCCCAGCATTTT. Translating gives CASSSTVKGQPQHF. The V gene is TRBV12-3 or TRBV12-4, the J gene TRBJ1-5, with D perhaps matching TRBD1 (5 bases). The CDR3 is made up of 14 amino acids. Trimming left V 4 bases short and J 6 bases short, with 13 bases between.

In its sample, this clonotype was seen many times. The chain links TRBV3-1 to TRBJ1-2; 7 positions match TRBD1. The CDR3 runs to 13 residues. Germline lookup yields CDR1 LGHDT and CDR2 YNNKEL (reference sequence). Trimming at V came to 4 bases and at J to 7 bases, leaving 6 bases not matched to a gene. The CDR3 protein is CASSPTGAIGYTF. Here the CDR3 DNA reads TGTGCCAGCAGCCCAACAGGGGCGATTGGCTACACCTTC.

There are a few counts of this clonotype. This chain uses TRBV30 with TRBJ1-1; weak D call: TRBD1 (6 bases). V dropped 5 bases and J dropped 5 bases, with 15 bases sitting between them. Looked up from germline, CDR1 is GTSNPN and CDR2 is SVGIG (reference sequence). The CDR3 has 13 amino acids. The CDR3, as DNA: TGTGCCTGGGGGCCGGGGGCGAAAACTGAAGCTTTCTTT. This codes for CAWGPGAKTEAFF.

This clonotype showed up just a few times. The gene calls are TRBV12-3 or TRBV12-4 and TRBJ1-1; D perhaps matches TRBD1 (5 bases). Trimming pared 5 bases from V and 2 bases from J, leaving 12 bases between. The CDR3 spans 14 residues. The DNA of the CDR3 is TGTGCCAGCAGTCGGACACTAAAAAACACTGAAGCTTTCTTT. It translates to CASSRTLKNTEAFF.

This clonotype was observed at least ten times. The chain recombines TRBV6-6 with TRBJ1-1; D call uncertain. This CDR3 has 15 residues. Germline V gene sequence: CDR1 MNHNY, CDR2 SVGAGI (reference sequence). The V and J ends lost 0 bases and 0 bases respectively, with 8 bases between them. The CDR3 loop reads CASSYSRQLNTEAFF. CDR3 nucleotide sequence: TGTGCCAGCAGTTACTCGAGGCAGCTGAACACTGAAGCTTTCTTT.

This chain joins TRBV10-2 and TRBJ1-1, with 12 bases that match TRBD1. There are 14 residues in the CDR3. With V trimmed by 2 bases and J by 10 bases, 5 bases remained unmatched. Germline values: CDR1 WSHSY, CDR2 SAAADI. CDR3 nucleotide sequence: TGCGCCAGCAGTGAGGTGGGGACAGGGGGCCGAGCTTTCTTT. Protein product: CASSEVGTGGRAFF.